Presented here are 25 T cell receptor beta chains from one specimen sequenced in a study of Ad26.COV2.S vaccination and SARS-CoV-2 variants. Profiling relied on immunoSEQ multiplex PCR, and the TCRdb table lists in-frame clones only, not all of them. The table has hundreds of thousands of clones, 89% seen once; the top ten hold around 2.5%. As for treatment: roughly 19 received Ad26.COV2.S at low or high dose, single or two shots; 5 received placebo; per-sample allocation not given. The samples were gathered on day 63 after the first injection of vaccine or placebo. This material consisted of peripheral blood, taken in a trial of Ad26.COV2.S vaccine versus placebo. The origin of the receptors is a person aged 18 to 65 who received the Ad26.COV2.S COVID-19 vaccine or a placebo.

The rearrangement uses TRBV7-2 and TRBJ1-4; 12 positions agree with TRBD1. Germline trimming cut 2 bases from V and 3 bases from J; bases unmatched to any gene: 4. CDR1 and CDR2 (germline): SGHTA, FQGNSA. The CDR3 covers 17 residues. This chain's CDR3 is CASSLFGTGGPNEKLFF. The CDR3 nucleotides are TGTGCCAGCAGCTTATTTGGGACAGGGGGCCCTAATGAAAAACTGTTTTTT.

The rearrangement links TRBV7-9 to TRBJ2-2; the D call may be TRBD1 or TRBD2 (5 bases each). The germline gives CDR1 SEHNR, CDR2 FQNEAQ (reference sequence). With 5 bases removed from V and 5 bases from J, the gap between germline ends came to 18 bases. This CDR3 comprises 16 residues. This CDR3 reads CASSATRGVWTGELFF. The CDR3 DNA follows: TGTGCCAGCAGCGCCACTAGGGGAGTGTGGACCGGGGAGCTGTTTTTT.

The chain combines TRBV5-6 with TRBJ2-7; TRBD2 matches 9 bases. The CDR3 totals 16 residues. Per germline, CDR1 SGHDT and CDR2 YYEEEE. V lost 5 bases and J lost 5; bases outside the gene matches: 14. CDR3 nucleotide sequence: TGTGCCAGCAGTCCCGGGGGGGCTAGCGGGGATAACGAGCAGTACTTC. It specifies CASSPGGASGDNEQYF.

This sequence joins TRBV4-3 and TRBJ1-2, with D possibly being TRBD1 (5 bases). CDR3 size: 16 residues. Germline V gene sequence: CDR1 LGHNA, CDR2 YSLEER. V was shortened by 3 bases and J by 4 bases, with 18 bases between the two germline ends. This CDR3 is CASSQDEGRGSYGYTF. CDR3 DNA sequence: TGCGCCAGCAGCCAGGACGAAGGGAGGGGAAGCTATGGCTACACCTTC.

The chain employs TRBV5-5 and TRBJ1-3; a possible D gene is TRBD1 (6 bases). The germline V and J ends were trimmed by 6 bases and 4 bases, with 14 bases remaining between them. This CDR3 is 14 amino acids long. Germline V gene sequence: CDR1 SGHKS, CDR2 YYEKEE (reference sequence). The CDR3 region has the DNA TGTGCCAGCAACCTGTTGGGGGCAGGAAACACCATATATTTT. This translates into CASNLLGAGNTIYF.

This chain connects TRBV7-9 to TRBJ2-1; 10 bases are shared with TRBD2. Losses at the gene ends were 6 bases for V and 3 bases for J; bases not matched to a gene: 5. Germline CDR1 and CDR2: SEHNR and FQNEAQ (reference sequence). This CDR3 comprises 15 residues. As DNA, the CDR3 is TGTGCCAGCAGGAAAGCGGGGGGGCTCTACAATGAGCAGTTCTTC. Translating it yields CASRKAGGLYNEQFF.

The J gene is TRBJ2-3, the V gene TRBV5-1, with 11 bases lining up with TRBD2. CDR1 and CDR2 (germline): SGHRS, YFSETQ. This CDR3 comprises 17 residues. V was clipped by 4 bases and J by 4 bases; unmatched bases: 11. CDR3 nucleotide sequence: TGCGCCAGCAGCCCCATAAAGACTAGCGGGGTTCCAGATACGCAGTATTTT. Translated: CASSPIKTSGVPDTQYF.

The V call is TRBV11-3, the J call TRBJ1-1, with D unresolved. CDR1 SGHNT and CDR2 YENEEA come from the germline V gene. The CDR3 runs 14 residues. V was clipped by 7 bases and J by 5 bases, with 17 bases between them. The CDR3 DNA follows: TGTGCCAGCATCAGGACGGAGACGGGGACTGAAGCTTTCTTT. As protein: CASIRTETGTEAFF.

The V call is TRBV5-5, the J call TRBJ2-1, with D perhaps being TRBD1 or TRBD2 (5 bases each). Trimming stripped 5 bases from V and 12 bases from J, with 24 bases between. Germline V gene sequence: CDR1 SGHKS, CDR2 YYEKEE (reference sequence). There are 15 residues in the CDR3. Here the CDR3 reads CASRTSGRLEVRQFF. CDR3 bases: TGTGCCAGCAGAACGTCGGGACGGCTCGAGGTTAGGCAGTTCTTC.

The rearrangement links TRBV6-4 to TRBJ1-2; D possibly corresponds to TRBD1 (6 bases). Trimming stripped 3 bases from V and 7 bases from J, with 12 bases between. CDR1 MRHNA and CDR2 SNTAGT come from the germline V gene. The CDR3 covers 13 residues. The CDR3 DNA reads TGTGCCAGCAGTGAGGGGACAACGGGTGGCTACACCTTC. Residues: CASSEGTTGGYTF.

J is TRBJ1-4 and V is TRBV20-1, with D perhaps TRBD1 (5 bases). The CDR3 covers 14 residues. The V end lost 3 bases, the J end lost 7 bases, and 15 bases lay between the germline ends. CDR1 DFQATT and CDR2 SNEGSKA come from the germline V gene (reference sequence). The CDR3 nucleotides are TGCAGTGCTAGTCTCGGGGGGGTCTCTGAAAAACTGTTTTTT. This encodes CSASLGGVSEKLFF.

V usage is TRBV7-3 and J usage is TRBJ1-5; D is perhaps TRBD1 (6 bases). Germline assignment: CDR1 SGHTA and CDR2 FQGTGA. Trimming stripped 7 bases from V and 0 bases from J, with 22 bases between. This CDR3 has 18 residues. The CDR3, as DNA: TGTGCCAGCAAAGAAGCACAGGGTGAGGAAAATAGCAATCAGCCCCAGCATTTT. Amino acid sequence: CASKEAQGEENSNQPQHF.

The chain links TRBV5-1 to TRBJ2-3; a possible D gene is TRBD1 (6 bases). In germline, CDR1 is SGHRS, CDR2 YFSETQ. With 4 bases removed from V and 0 bases from J, the gap between germline ends came to 12 bases. There are 15 residues in the CDR3. CDR3 nucleotides: TGCGCCAGCAGCCCCAGGGGTTCAAGCACAGATACGCAGTATTTT. Its protein is CASSPRGSSTDTQYF. The full variable domain, in which reference TRBV5-1 and TRBJ2-3 provide the parts outside the CDR3, is KAGVTQTPRYLIKTRGQQVTLSCSPISGHRSVSWYQQTPGQGLQFLFEYFSETQRNKGNFPGRFSGRQFSNSRSEMNVSTLELGDSALYLCASSPRGSSTDTQYFGPGTRLTVL.

J is TRBJ2-7 and V is TRBV18; TRBD2 matches 14 bases. V lost 2 bases and J lost 4; bases outside the gene matches: 7. Germline V CDR1 and CDR2: KGHSH, LQKENI. The CDR3 is 17 amino acids. The CDR3 loop reads CASSPNRGTSGGYEQYF. CDR3 DNA: TGTGCCAGCTCACCAAATCGCGGGACTAGCGGGGGATACGAGCAGTACTTC.

V is TRBV28 and J is TRBJ1-2, with TRBD1 as a possible D gene (6 bases). The CDR3 is 12 amino acids. Germline CDR1 MDHEN, CDR2 SYDVKM. V was clipped by 7 bases and J by 5 bases, with 11 bases between them. CDR3 sequence (DNA): TGTGCCAGCAATCTCAGGGGTTATGGCTACACCTTC. Residues: CASNLRGYGYTF.

This chain links TRBV6-6 with TRBJ2-1; D remains ambiguous. The V end was cut by 6 bases, the J end by 5 bases, with 8 bases between. Germline-derived CDR1 and CDR2 are MNHNY and SVGAGI (reference sequence). The CDR3 extends over 12 amino acids. Written as DNA, the CDR3 is TGTGCCAGCAGCCGCGCAAACAATGAGCAGTTCTTC. Translating it yields CASSRANNEQFF.

This chain joins TRBV3-1 (or the pseudogene TRBV3-2) and TRBJ1-2; TRBD1 is a possible D gene (5 bases). The ends were cut back, 4 bases at V and 13 bases at J, with 19 bases in the middle. The CDR3 sequence is 13 residues long. From germline, CDR1 is LGHDT and CDR2 YNNKEL (reference sequence). This CDR3 is CASSLSTQGFGTF. The CDR3 DNA reads TGTGCCAGCAGCCTATCAACTCAGGGTTTCGGCACCTTC.

The chain employs TRBV5-6 and TRBJ1-1; D remains ambiguous. The germline V and J ends were trimmed by 0 bases and 0 bases, with 12 bases remaining between them. The CDR3 loop spans 16 amino acids. Looked up from germline, CDR1 is SGHDT and CDR2 is YYEEEE. The CDR3 region has the DNA TGTGCCAGCAGCTTGGCTGGCCCAGTTATGAACACTGAAGCTTTCTTT. This gives the protein CASSLAGPVMNTEAFF.

This chain uses TRBV5-1 with TRBJ2-2; TRBD1 might be the D (5 bases). V dropped 2 bases and J dropped 0 bases, with 20 bases sitting between them. The CDR3 runs to 19 residues. Germline CDR1 is SGHRS and CDR2 is YFSETQ. CDR3 sequence (DNA): TGCGCCAGCAGCTTCGGTATACTGCGGACATCCGCGAACACCGGGGAGCTGTTTTTT. It specifies CASSFGILRTSANTGELFF.

The CDR3 nucleotides are TGCGCCAGCATGAAGTTCGGGAGGTCGGGCACCGGGGAGCTGTTTTTT. Translated: CASMKFGRSGTGELFF. The genes are TRBV10-1 and TRBJ2-2; 7 bases match TRBD2. This CDR3 is built from 16 residues. CDR1 WNHNN and CDR2 SYGVQD come from the germline V gene (reference sequence). V gave up 7 bases and J gave up 4 bases; unmatched junction bases: 12.

The chain couples TRBV5-4 to TRBJ2-4; 8 nucleotides line up with TRBD2. The V segment lost 4 bases and the J segment 0 bases; nucleotides outside the gene matches: 3. The length of the CDR3 is 15 residues. Germline assignment: CDR1 SGHNT and CDR2 YYREEE (reference sequence). CDR3 sequence reads: CASSLTSGAKNIQYF. CDR3 bases: TGTGCCAGCAGCCTTACTAGCGGAGCCAAAAACATTCAGTACTTC. Full variable domain (outside the CDR3, taken from reference TRBV5-4 and TRBJ2-4): ETGVTQSPTHLIKTRGQQVTLRCSSQSGHNTVSWYQQALGQGPQFIFQYYREEENGRGNFPPRFSGLQFPNYSSELNVNALELDDSALYLCASSLTSGAKNIQYFGAGTRLSVL.

This clone came up once. The chain uses TRBV5-5 and TRBJ1-2; D is perhaps TRBD1 (5 bases). V was shortened by 1 base and J by 4 bases, with 14 bases between the two germline ends. Germline CDR1 and CDR2: SGHKS and YYEKEE (reference sequence). CDR3 length equals 15 residues. Written as DNA, the CDR3 is TGTGCCAGCAGCTTGCAGGGACGGACCTCCTATGGCTACACCTTC. Residues: CASSLQGRTSYGYTF.

This chain connects TRBV5-4 to TRBJ1-5, with D unclear. V gave up 3 bases and J gave up 9 bases, with 13 bases separating them. From germline, CDR1 is SGHNT and CDR2 YYREEE (reference sequence). The CDR3 sequence is 13 residues long. CDR3 nucleotides: TGTGCCAGCAGCTCGGACTTAATGCGGCCCCAGCATTTT. It codes for CASSSDLMRPQHF.

This rearrangement joins TRBV10-3 to TRBJ2-7, with D possibly being TRBD1 (5 bases). The CDR3 runs 16 residues. V shed 4 bases and J shed 2 bases, with 18 bases lying between them. In germline, CDR1 is ENHRY, CDR2 SYGVKD. DNA for the CDR3: TGTGCCATCAGTGGACCCCCGCAGGGCACTCCCTACGAGCAGTACTTC. The encoded protein is CAISGPPQGTPYEQYF.

The J gene is TRBJ2-5, the V gene TRBV7-9; TRBD2 is a possible D gene (5 bases). V was cut by 6 bases and J by 5 bases, with 19 bases left in between. Germline V gives CDR1 SEHNR, CDR2 FQNEAQ (reference sequence). The CDR3 sequence is 15 residues long. CDR3 bases: TGTGCCAGCAGTCGAATCCTAGCAACCATGGAGACCCAGTACTTC. Translation: CASSRILATMETQYF.